This T cell receptor (beta chain) is drawn from a study of Ad26.COV2.S vaccination and SARS-CoV-2 variants (dated by TCRdb to the early 2020s). Looking at the study overall: TCRbeta repertoire sequencing was used to assess the specificity and breadth of SARS-CoV-2-reactive T cell receptors after Ad26.COV2.S vaccination. A total of around 32 samples were included in the TCR-sequenced set, comprising roughly 20 Ad26.COV2.S vaccine recipients, 5 placebo recipients and 8 SARS-CoV-2 convalescent individuals.

About this clone: Its target antigen remains unknown. No clone much larger than this one lies a single base away; base qualities are absent.

The sample's time point, from its label and the paper: individuals recovered from natural SARS-CoV-2 infection. Broader findings and caveats from the paper: After vaccination, spike-specific CD8+ and CD4+ T cell responses were reported to show substantial breadth. Comparable non-spike TCR breadth was observed between vaccine and placebo recipients, consistent with only spike being contained in the vaccine. The authors noted that total T cell responses may have been underestimated by the TCR breadth and depth analyses. Spike-specific TCR breadth was higher in Ad26.COV2.S recipients than in placebo recipients (P = 0.0014).

The immunoSEQ Assay was the method used to sequence TCRbeta CDR3 regions. After extraction, genomic DNA underwent amplification by bias-controlled multiplex PCR, followed by high-throughput sequencing. The paper's processing steps were these. Collapsing and filtering of sequences were performed to quantify the absolute abundance of each unique TCRbeta CDR3 region. Usable DNA was measured by amplifying reference genes present in all nucleated cells, and TCRbeta template counts were normalized to that usable DNA to estimate T cell fraction. Repertoire TCRs were annotated as SARS-CoV-2-specific by exact matching of V gene, CDR3 amino acid sequence and J gene to a known reactive TCR set. MIRA supplied the reference SARS-CoV-2 TCR set, which was filtered for enrichment in COVID-19-positive ImmuneCODE repertoires so that public or cross-reactive TCRs were removed. Based on the MIRA antigens, annotated TCRs were further analysed at the level of specific ORF or position within ORF. Depth was the summed frequency of annotated unique rearrangements, while breadth was defined as annotated unique rearrangements over total unique productive rearrangements. Two-sided Wilcoxon rank-sum tests were used to compare TCR breadth between groups. TCRdb's version of the immuneACCESS table is confined to in-frame rearrangements and falls short of the full clone set. An unresolved V gene accounts for under half of the shortfall where checked; the remainder is of unknown origin. V and J calls and clone size come straight from that table; D and trimming were deduced from the DNA. Here the sample has around 100,000 clones; around three quarters occur a single time. The ten top clones hold 17% of the sample.

Sequenced here: peripheral blood, sampled after recovery from COVID-19. The sequence was obtained from a human donor who had recovered from COVID-19.

The base sequence is TGTGCCATTCGTGACCGTTTAGAAGGGGAGCTGTTTTTT. Its translation reads: CAIRDRLEGELFF. Recombination linked TRBV19 to TRBJ2-2; too little of a D gene remains to name it. CDR1 and CDR2 (LNHDA, SQIVND) derive from the germline V gene (reference sequence). V is cut by 10 bases and J by 8 bases, and the space between the germline ends is 17 bases. From cysteine to phenylalanine, the CDR3 is 13 amino acids long. The entry retains the CDR3 DNA only, 39 bases that are in frame from base 1.